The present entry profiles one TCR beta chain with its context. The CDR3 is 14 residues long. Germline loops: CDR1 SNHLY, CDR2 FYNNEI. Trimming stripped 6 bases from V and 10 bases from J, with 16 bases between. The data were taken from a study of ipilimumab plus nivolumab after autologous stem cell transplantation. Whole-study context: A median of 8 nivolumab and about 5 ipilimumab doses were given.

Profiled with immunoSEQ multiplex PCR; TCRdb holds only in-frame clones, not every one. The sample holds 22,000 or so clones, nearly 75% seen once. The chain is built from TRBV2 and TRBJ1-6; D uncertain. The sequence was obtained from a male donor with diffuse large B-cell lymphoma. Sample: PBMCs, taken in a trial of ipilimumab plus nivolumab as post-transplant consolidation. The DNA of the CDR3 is TGTGCCAGCAGATCGACTGCTCGTCCCTCACCCCTCCACTTT. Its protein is CASRSTARPSPLHF. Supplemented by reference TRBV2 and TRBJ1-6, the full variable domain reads EPEVTQTPSHQVTQMGQEVILRCVPISNHLYFYWYRQILGQKVEFLVSFYNNEISEKSEIFDDQFSVERPDGSNFTLKIRSTKLEDSAMYFCASRSTARPSPLHFGNGTRLTVT.